Listed here are 32 T cell receptor beta chains from one sample, sequenced in a study of CD8 T cells in ankylosing spondylitis. In TCRdb, the 5' RACE reads were re-called with MiXCR into one record per CDR3 protein. The sample lists tens of thousands of distinct CDR3 sequences; roughly 6.1% were seen once. The sequencing input was synovial fluid, either unsorted or a sorted T cell fraction (not recorded which). Source of these receptors: a male donor with ankylosing spondylitis.

This clonotype was observed a few times. The J gene is TRBJ1-6, the V gene TRBV7-2; 9 positions match TRBD1. V lost 5 bases and J lost 5; bases outside the gene matches: 7. This CDR3 spans 16 amino acids. Germline V gives CDR1 SGHTA, CDR2 FQGNSA. The CDR3 DNA reads as TGTGCCAGCAGCACTGGACAGGGGCGGCATAATTCACCCCTCCACTTT. Its translation: CASSTGQGRHNSPLHF.

This clonotype turned up a few times. The chain employs TRBV7-2 and TRBJ1-2; D gene ambiguous. Germline CDR1 SGHTA, CDR2 FQGNSA. Deletions cut 1 base from V and 4 bases from J, with 7 bases between. This CDR3 contains 13 residues. The DNA for the CDR3 is TGTGCCAGCAGCTTAGAATTAGGCTATGGCTACACCTTC. This codes for CASSLELGYGYTF.

In this sample, this clonotype turned up many times. J is TRBJ2-1 and V is TRBV15; D is uncertain. This CDR3 region has 15 residues. Germline CDR1 is LNHNV and CDR2 is YYDKDF (reference sequence). Trimming left V 0 bases short and J 5 bases short, with 11 bases between. For the CDR3, the DNA is TGTGCCACCAGCAGAGATTTGGCCGACGACAATGAGCAGTTCTTC. Protein: CATSRDLADDNEQFF. The entire variable domain, with the rest obtained from reference TRBV15 and TRBJ2-1, is as follows: DAMVIQNPRYQVTQFGKPVTLSCSQTLNHNVMYWYQQKSSQAPKLLFHYYDKDFNNEADTPDNFQSRRPNTSFCFLDIRSPGLGDTAMYLCATSRDLADDNEQFFGPGTRLTVL.

This clonotype has only a few counts. The chain recombines TRBV11-2 with TRBJ2-6; TRBD1 matches at 9 bases. V shed 4 bases, J shed 2 bases, and the junction held 9 bases outside the gene matches. Per germline, CDR1 SGHAT and CDR2 FQNNGV. This CDR3 region has 18 residues. The CDR3 is CASSSDRGGPPGANVLTF. The CDR3 region has the DNA TGTGCCAGCAGCTCAGACAGGGGGGGCCCTCCTGGGGCCAACGTCCTGACTTTC. Full variable domain (remainder filled in from reference TRBV11-2 and TRBJ2-6): EAGVAQSPRYKIIEKRQSVAFWCNPISGHATLYWYQQILGQGPKLLIQFQNNGVVDDSQLPKDRFSAERLKGVDSTLKIQPAKLEDSAVYLCASSSDRGGPPGANVLTFGAGSRLTVL.

The CDR3 coding sequence is TGCAGCGTTGATAGGCAGGGGTCGGCAGATACGCAGTATTTT. It yields the protein CSVDRQGSADTQYF. The chain has TRBV29-1 and TRBJ2-3; TRBD1 is a possible D gene (6 bases). Trimming left V 3 bases short and J 4 bases short, with 14 bases between. The CDR3 runs 14 residues. Germline loops: CDR1 SQVTM, CDR2 ANQGSEA.

The rearrangement joins TRBV5-4 to TRBJ2-6, with D possibly being TRBD1 (6 bases). CDR3 length: 19 amino acids. V lost 0 bases and J 0 bases, leaving 16 bases between the germline ends. Per the germline V gene, CDR1 is SGHNT and CDR2 is YYREEE (reference sequence). The CDR3 DNA sequence: TGTGCCAGCAGCTTGGCCTTGGGGGCAACGCACTCTGGGGCCAACGTCCTGACTTTC. Amino acid sequence: CASSLALGATHSGANVLTF.

This clonotype was found many times. The chain carries TRBV7-6 and TRBJ1-2; D possibly corresponds to TRBD1 (5 bases). V lost 1 base and J lost 4, with 10 bases in between. The germline CDR1 and CDR2 sequences are SGHVS and FNYEAQ. This CDR3 spans 14 amino acids. CDR3 bases: TGTGCCAGCAGCTTAGATTCAGGGCCCTATGGCTACACCTTC. Its translation: CASSLDSGPYGYTF.

This clonotype has ten or more counts. This chain connects TRBV10-2 to TRBJ2-2; 7 nucleotides agree with TRBD1. Germline values: CDR1 WSHSY, CDR2 SAAADI. Unmatched junction bases numbered 6, after V lost 5 bases and J lost 0 bases. This CDR3 comprises 16 residues. This chain's CDR3 is CASSSQGIANTGELFF. CDR3 nucleotide sequence: TGCGCCAGCAGTTCACAGGGGATCGCGAACACCGGGGAGCTGTTTTTT.

This clonotype was detected ten times or more. The J gene is TRBJ2-5, the V gene TRBV7-9, with D unresolved. Germline V gives CDR1 SEHNR, CDR2 FQNEAQ (reference sequence). Trimming removed 3 bases from V and 1 base from J, with 6 bases in between. CDR3 length: 13 amino acids. In DNA, the CDR3 is TGTGCCAGCAGCTTTAGCACCCAAGAGACCCAGTACTTC. It is translated as CASSFSTQETQYF.

This clonotype has at least ten counts. This rearrangement joins TRBV7-2 to TRBJ1-2; 8 bases agree with TRBD1. Germline V gives CDR1 SGHTA, CDR2 FQGNSA. The CDR3 is made up of 14 amino acids. The V and J ends lost 6 bases and 8 bases, in that order; junction bases with no gene match: 11. The CDR3: CASSTYRGAGGYTF. The CDR3 bases are TGTGCCAGCAGTACCTACAGGGGGGCGGGAGGCTACACCTTC.

This clonotype was detected only a few times. The chain has TRBV7-8 and TRBJ2-7; TRBD2 matches 11 bases. Losses at the gene ends were 5 bases for V and 2 bases for J; bases not matched to a gene: 2. Germline CDR1 and CDR2: SGHVS and FQNEAQ. The CDR3 has 14 amino acids. CDR3 nucleotide sequence: TGTGCCAGCAGCAAGGGACTAGCGGCCTACGAGCAGTACTTC. Translation gives CASSKGLAAYEQYF.

There are many counts of this clonotype. V usage is TRBV5-1 and J usage is TRBJ2-3; the D call may be TRBD1 or TRBD2 (5 bases each). Trimming removed 7 bases at V and 2 bases at J, with 11 bases between. CDR1 is SGHRS, CDR2 YFSETQ, per germline. The CDR3 contains 13 residues. This CDR3 reads CASGDGSTDTQYF. Here the CDR3 DNA reads TGCGCCAGCGGGGACGGATCCACAGATACGCAGTATTTT.

This clonotype came up many times. The chain combines TRBV11-2 with TRBJ2-3; 11 nucleotides line up with TRBD2. V lost 4 bases, J lost 4 bases, and 4 bases stayed unmatched. This CDR3 has 15 amino acids. The germline CDR1 and CDR2 sequences are SGHAT and FQNNGV. CDR3 in DNA: TGTGCCAGCAGCTCTAGCGGGAGGTTTGCAGATACGCAGTATTTT. It translates to CASSSSGRFADTQYF.

The table lists this clonotype with many counts. This chain uses TRBV2 with TRBJ1-2; D might be TRBD1 (6 bases). The V end lost 5 bases, the J end lost 6 bases, and 16 bases lay between the germline ends. This CDR3 is built from 14 residues. Germline loops: CDR1 SNHLY, CDR2 FYNNEI. Written as DNA, the CDR3 is TGTGCCAGCAGTTCAACAGGGAACGGAAATGGCTACACCTTC. This translates into CASSSTGNGNGYTF.

There are many counts of this clonotype. The chain combines TRBV24-1 with TRBJ2-7; the match to TRBD2 covers 11 bases. The V and J ends lost 7 bases and 0 bases, in that order; junction bases with no gene match: 4. Germline V gene lookup returns CDR1 KGHDR and CDR2 SFDVKD. This CDR3 is 15 amino acids long. This CDR3 reads CATSKGTSGSYEQYF. In DNA, the CDR3 is TGTGCCACCAGCAAAGGGACTAGCGGCTCCTACGAGCAGTACTTC.

The V and J genes are TRBV9 and TRBJ1-1; the match to TRBD1 covers 8 bases. The CDR3 consists of 15 residues. The ends lost 5 bases at V and 6 bases at J; junction bases unmatched: 12. Germline CDR1 reads SGDLS; CDR2 reads YYNGEE. The CDR3 nucleotides are TGTGCCAGCAGTTACCGGACAGGGAAGATCCCTGAAGCTTTCTTT. Amino acid sequence: CASSYRTGKIPEAFF.

The V gene is TRBV7-2, the J gene TRBJ2-3; D remains unclear. The length of the CDR3 is 16 residues. Germline V CDR1 and CDR2: SGHTA, FQGNSA. The V end lost 4 bases, the J end lost 6 bases, and 20 bases lay between the germline ends. The CDR3 coding sequence is TGTGCCAGCAGCTCCTTTACTACAGTCACCGCTGATACGCAGTATTTT. Protein sequence: CASSSFTTVTADTQYF.

This clonotype has just a few counts. The chain employs TRBV5-1 and TRBJ1-4; D not resolved. V was pared by 1 base and J by 0 bases, with 7 bases between. Per germline, CDR1 SGHRS and CDR2 YFSETQ. This CDR3 comprises 15 residues. The CDR3, as DNA: TGCGCCAGCAGCTTGCCGGGGACAACTAATGAAAAACTGTTTTTT. Amino acids: CASSLPGTTNEKLFF.

This clonotype was recorded many times. The chain combines TRBV29-1 with TRBJ2-1; D is unresolved. The CDR3 sequence is 11 residues long. Germline CDR1 and CDR2: SQVTM and ANQGSEA. The V end was cut by 4 bases, the J end by 2 bases, with 3 bases between. CDR3 nucleotide sequence: TGCAGCGTTGCCACCTACAATGAGCAGTTCTTC. It is translated as CSVATYNEQFF.

This chain connects TRBV11-2 to TRBJ2-7; D not resolved. CDR1 SGHAT and CDR2 FQNNGV come from the germline V gene. The V and J ends lost 2 bases and 1 base respectively, with 9 bases between them. This CDR3 region has 14 residues. CDR3 loop: CASSLSRSSYEQYF. The DNA for the CDR3 is TGTGCCAGCAGCTTAAGCCGGAGTTCCTACGAGCAGTACTTC.

This clonotype has a handful of counts. The chain employs TRBV19 and TRBJ2-7; tentatively, D is TRBD2 (6 bases). Germline assignment: CDR1 LNHDA and CDR2 SQIVND (reference sequence). Trimming removed 5 bases from V and 0 bases from J, with 14 bases in between. This CDR3 is 15 amino acids long. CDR3 residues: CASSPGGSSSYEQYF. Here the CDR3 DNA reads TGTGCCAGTAGTCCTGGGGGGTCGAGCTCCTACGAGCAGTACTTC. Full variable domain (remainder filled in from reference TRBV19 and TRBJ2-7): DGGITQSPKYLFRKEGQNVTLSCEQNLNHDAMYWYRQDPGQGLRLIYYSQIVNDFQKGDIAEGYSVSREKKESFPLTVTSAQKNPTAFYLCASSPGGSSSYEQYFGPGTRLTVT.

This clonotype has at least ten counts. V and J are TRBV7-9 and TRBJ2-7; TRBD1 matches at 7 bases. Germline CDR1 SEHNR, CDR2 FQNEAQ (reference sequence). The CDR3 runs 15 residues. Trimming removed 5 bases from V and 3 bases from J; junction bases left unmatched: 10. The CDR3 loop is CASSQTLTGYYEQYF. CDR3 in DNA: TGTGCCAGCAGCCAAACCCTGACAGGGTACTACGAGCAGTACTTC.

The table lists this clonotype with a few counts. The gene calls are TRBV5-1 and TRBJ1-4, with D hard to call. Germline values: CDR1 SGHRS, CDR2 YFSETQ. The CDR3 covers 13 residues. V shed 2 bases and J shed 4 bases, with 6 bases lying between them. The CDR3 nucleotides are TGCGCCAGCAGCTTCAACAGTAATGAAAAACTGTTTTTT. Encoded protein: CASSFNSNEKLFF.

The chain is built from TRBV7-3 and TRBJ2-7; TRBD1 is a possible D gene (5 bases). CDR3 length: 17 amino acids. With 6 bases removed from V and 6 bases from J, the gap between germline ends came to 27 bases. Germline V CDR1 and CDR2: SGHTA, FQGTGA. In nucleotides, the CDR3 is TGTGCCAGCAGTCACCGTCCCGGGCAGGGTAATAGGGTCGAGCAGTACTTC. This translates into CASSHRPGQGNRVEQYF.

This clonotype was counted a few times. The junction shows a germline mismatch at one end, possibly a read error. The chain recombines TRBV5-1 with TRBJ2-7; the match to TRBD1 covers 9 bases. The CDR3 has 14 amino acids. The V gene's germline CDR1 is SGHRS and CDR2 YFSETQ. The CDR3 nucleotides are TGCGCCAGCAGCGTCGAATTTATTCCGGGACAGGGAGACTTC. Its protein product is CASSVEFIPGQGDF.

In its sample, this clonotype is large. V and J are TRBV5-1 and TRBJ2-7, with D perhaps TRBD1 (6 bases). Germline CDR1 is SGHRS and CDR2 is YFSETQ. V lost 2 bases to trimming and J lost 3 bases, with 9 bases between them. The CDR3 contains 13 residues. The CDR3 DNA sequence: TGCGCCAGCAGCTTTCAGGGGAACTACGAGCAGTACTTC. It yields the protein CASSFQGNYEQYF.

This clonotype showed up many times. CDR3 DNA: TGCAGCGGCACAACAGGCGAAAAACTGTTTTTT. This gives the protein CSGTTGEKLFF. The rearrangement links TRBV20-1 to TRBJ1-4; the D gene is possibly TRBD1 (5 bases). CDR1 is DFQATT and CDR2 is SNEGSKA in the germline V gene (reference sequence). The CDR3 length is 11 residues.

To note about this clonotype: This clone may be a read error of a much larger clone one base away. The chain uses TRBV7-7 and TRBJ2-1; a possible D gene is TRBD2 (6 bases). V shed 2 bases and J shed 10 bases, with 27 bases lying between them. The CDR3 totals 18 residues. Germline CDR1 and CDR2: SSHAT and FNYEAQ (reference sequence). The DNA for the CDR3 is TGTGCCAGCAGCTTAACCCCCTTCACTAGCTGGAGGGCAAGGGAGCAGTTCTTC. It specifies CASSLTPFTSWRAREQFF.

This clonotype was seen ten or more times. The chain is built from TRBV5-1 and TRBJ1-1; TRBD1 is a possible D gene (6 bases). Germline-derived CDR1 and CDR2 are SGHRS and YFSETQ. V was clipped by 4 bases and J by 7 bases, with 11 bases between them. The CDR3 is 12 residues long. The CDR3 bases are TGCGCCAGCAGCGAGGACAGTATTGAAGCTTTCTTT. Amino acids: CASSEDSIEAFF.

This clonotype was found many times. This chain uses TRBV6-5 with TRBJ2-5; tentatively, D is TRBD1 (6 bases). Germline V lookup: CDR1 MNHEY, CDR2 SVGAGI. Trimming removed 5 bases from V and 4 bases from J, with 14 bases in between. The CDR3 consists of 14 residues. This CDR3 is CASSTGSPGETQYF. As DNA, the CDR3 is TGTGCCAGCAGTACAGGGTCTCCAGGAGAGACCCAGTACTTC.

This clonotype has at least ten counts. V is TRBV6-5 and J is TRBJ2-2; TRBD1 agrees at 9 bases. Germline V gene data show CDR1 as MNHEY and CDR2 as SVGAGI. The junction had 7 bases not matched to a gene; V was cut back by 4 bases and J by 4 bases. This CDR3 is built from 16 residues. The CDR3 here is CASSWGQGRSTGELFF. Here the CDR3 DNA reads TGTGCCAGCAGTTGGGGACAGGGAAGGAGCACCGGGGAGCTGTTTTTT.

This clonotype was counted at least ten times. This rearrangement joins TRBV3-1 to TRBJ2-5; weak D call: TRBD2 (5 bases). The CDR3 consists of 18 residues. V lost 0 bases to trimming and J lost 0 bases, with 17 bases between them. Germline V gives CDR1 LGHDT, CDR2 YNNKEL (reference sequence). CDR3 sequence reads: CASSQDILGRAYQETQYF. CDR3 DNA sequence: TGTGCCAGCAGCCAAGATATACTAGGGCGGGCCTACCAAGAGACCCAGTACTTC.